This entry is about one T cell receptor beta chain. Its antigen is not known. TCRdb re-derived calls from the RT-PCR reads in MiXCR, one entry per CDR3 protein. Of 530,000 or so distinct CDR3 sequences listed, 14% are singletons. The data were taken from a study of response to subunit inactivated influenza vaccine. Study-level results: Each seasonal influenza vaccination, the authors suggested, recruits few new T cells.

This sample comprised PBMCs from blood, obtained roughly 12 days after vaccination. The sequence was obtained from a man aged 45 to 65 who received an inactivated influenza vaccine.

The CDR3 region has the DNA TGTGCCAGCAGTAGACAACTAGCGGTATTTACTCGCTTCTCTGGGGCCAACGTCCTGACTTTC. Its protein is CASSRQLAVFTRFSGANVLTF. The genes are TRBV2 and TRBJ2-6; 8 nucleotides align to TRBD2. Losses at the gene ends were 5 bases for V and 0 bases for J; bases not matched to a gene: 18. Germline CDR1 SNHLY, CDR2 FYNNEI. CDR3 length: 21 amino acids.